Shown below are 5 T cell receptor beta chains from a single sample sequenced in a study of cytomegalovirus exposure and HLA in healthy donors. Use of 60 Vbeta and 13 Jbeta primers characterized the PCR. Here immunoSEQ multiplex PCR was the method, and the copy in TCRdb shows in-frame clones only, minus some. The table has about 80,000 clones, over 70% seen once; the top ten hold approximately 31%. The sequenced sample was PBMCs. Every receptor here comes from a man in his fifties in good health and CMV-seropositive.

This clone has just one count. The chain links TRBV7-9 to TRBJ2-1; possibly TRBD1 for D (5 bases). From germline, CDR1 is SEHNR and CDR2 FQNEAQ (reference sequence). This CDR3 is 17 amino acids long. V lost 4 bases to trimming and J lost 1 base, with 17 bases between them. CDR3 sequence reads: CASSSRITGPSYNEQFF. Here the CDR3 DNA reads TGTGCCAGCAGCTCACGAATAACAGGACCGTCCTACAATGAGCAGTTCTTC.

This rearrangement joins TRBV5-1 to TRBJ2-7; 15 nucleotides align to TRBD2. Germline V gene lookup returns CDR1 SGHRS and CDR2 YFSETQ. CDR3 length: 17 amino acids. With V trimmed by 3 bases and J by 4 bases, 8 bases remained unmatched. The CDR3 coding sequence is TGCGCCAGCAGCTCAACTCTCGGACTAGCGGGAGGGTACGAGCAGTACTTC. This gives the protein CASSSTLGLAGGYEQYF.

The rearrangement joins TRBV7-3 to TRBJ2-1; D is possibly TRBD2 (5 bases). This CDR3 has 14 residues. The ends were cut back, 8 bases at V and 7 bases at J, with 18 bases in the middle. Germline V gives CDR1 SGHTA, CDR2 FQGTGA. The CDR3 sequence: CASSSAGGENEQFF. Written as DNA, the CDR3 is TGTGCCAGCTCCTCCGCGGGTGGGGAGAATGAGCAGTTCTTC.

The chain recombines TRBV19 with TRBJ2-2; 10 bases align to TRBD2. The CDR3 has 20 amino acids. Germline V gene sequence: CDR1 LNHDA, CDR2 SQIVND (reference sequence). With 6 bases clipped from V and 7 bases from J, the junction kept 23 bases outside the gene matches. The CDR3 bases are TGTGCCAGTAGCCAAAACGTTCAAAACAGCGGGAGGGGAAGGGTCGGGGAGCTGTTTTTT. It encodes CASSQNVQNSGRGRVGELFF.

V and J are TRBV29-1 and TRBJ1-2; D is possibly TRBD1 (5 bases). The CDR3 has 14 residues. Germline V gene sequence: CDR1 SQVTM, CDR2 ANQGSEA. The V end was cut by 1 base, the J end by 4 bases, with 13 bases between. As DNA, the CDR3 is TGCAGCGTTGAAGGTGGCAGGGTTGGCTATGGCTACACCTTC. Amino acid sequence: CSVEGGRVGYGYTF.